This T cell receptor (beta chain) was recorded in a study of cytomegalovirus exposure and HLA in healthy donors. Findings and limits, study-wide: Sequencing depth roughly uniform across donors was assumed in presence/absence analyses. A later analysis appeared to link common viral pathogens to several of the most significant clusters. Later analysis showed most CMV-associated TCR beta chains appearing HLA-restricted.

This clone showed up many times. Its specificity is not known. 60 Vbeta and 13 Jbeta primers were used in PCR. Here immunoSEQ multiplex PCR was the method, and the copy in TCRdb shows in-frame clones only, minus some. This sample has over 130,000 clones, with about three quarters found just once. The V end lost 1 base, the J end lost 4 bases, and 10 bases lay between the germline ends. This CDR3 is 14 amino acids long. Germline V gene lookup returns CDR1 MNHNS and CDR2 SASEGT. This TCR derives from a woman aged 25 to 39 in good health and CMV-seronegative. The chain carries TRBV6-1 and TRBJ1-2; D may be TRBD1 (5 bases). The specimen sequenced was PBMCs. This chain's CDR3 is CASSEVAGGYGYTF. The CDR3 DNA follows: TGTGCCAGCAGTGAAGTCGCGGGGGGCTATGGCTACACCTTC.